A selection of T cell receptor beta chains follows, all from one sample in a study of blood T cells in healthy people across ages. TCRdb called the 5' RACE reads again in MiXCR, with one record for every CDR3 protein. The sample lists 1.2 million to 1.5 million distinct CDR3 sequences, roughly 40% occurring once. The specimen was blood. These receptors originate from a woman aged 18 to 35 in good health. The CDR3 runs from the conserved cysteine through the conserved F or W. Each record gives: V gene, D gene, clone size, J gene, CDR3 DNA, CDR3 protein. The D gene is left open where the match is weak. The listing skips clone size in some rows; elsewhere it reads once, few, many or a size class.

v_gene: TRBV9; d_gene: TRBD2; abundance: .; j_gene: TRBJ2-1; CDR3nt: TGTGCCAGCAGCGTAGGGCCCCAGCTAGCGGGAGCTTTCAATGAGCAGTTCTTC; CDR3aa: CASSVGPQLAGAFNEQFF
v_gene: TRBV11-3; d_gene: TRBD1; abundance: .; j_gene: TRBJ1-1; CDR3nt: TGTGCCAGCAGCTCGGGACAGAAAAACACTGAAGCTTTCTTT; CDR3aa: CASSSGQKNTEAFF
v_gene: TRBV27; d_gene: .; abundance: .; j_gene: TRBJ1-1; CDR3nt: TGTGCCAGCAGTTTGATAGTTCGGGGTGAAGCTTTCTTT; CDR3aa: CASSLIVRGEAFF
v_gene: TRBV27; d_gene: TRBD1; abundance: .; j_gene: TRBJ1-5; CDR3nt: TGTGCCAGCAGTTTCAGGGGGCATCAGCCCCAGCATTTT; CDR3aa: CASSFRGHQPQHF
v_gene: TRBV6-6; d_gene: TRBD2; abundance: .; j_gene: TRBJ2-1; CDR3nt: TGTGCAAGCAGACCTAAGCGGGAGGGTTACAATGAGCAGTTCTTC; CDR3aa: CASRPKREGYNEQFF
v_gene: TRBV6-2/TRBV6-3; d_gene: .; abundance: .; j_gene: TRBJ2-1; CDR3nt: TGTGCCAGCAGTTACTCCACAGTTTCCGATGAGCAGTTCTTC; CDR3aa: CASSYSTVSDEQFF
v_gene: TRBV12-3/TRBV12-4; d_gene: TRBD2; abundance: .; j_gene: TRBJ2-7; CDR3nt: TGTGCCAGCACCCTGGGACTAGCGGGAGCGGACGAGCAGTACTTC; CDR3aa: CASTLGLAGADEQYF
v_gene: TRBV7-2; d_gene: .; abundance: many; j_gene: TRBJ2-3; CDR3nt: TGTGCCAGCAGCGCCCGAGCGGGCACAGATACGCAGTATTTT; CDR3aa: CASSARAGTDTQYF
v_gene: TRBV27; d_gene: TRBD1; abundance: .; j_gene: TRBJ2-7; CDR3nt: TGTGCCAGCAGTTTAATTACAGACAGGGGTTCCGAGCAGTACTTC; CDR3aa: CASSLITDRGSEQYF
v_gene: TRBV9; d_gene: .; abundance: few; j_gene: TRBJ2-3; CDR3nt: TGTGCCAGCAGCGTAGGGGCGACTAGCACAGATACGCAGTATTTT; CDR3aa: CASSVGATSTDTQYF
v_gene: TRBV12-5; d_gene: TRBD2; abundance: few; j_gene: TRBJ2-1; CDR3nt: TGTGCTAGTGGTTTGGTGCTTGAGGGTCTAGCGGGGAGGAGCTCCTACAATGAGCAGTTCTTC; CDR3aa: CASGLVLEGLAGRSSYNEQFF
v_gene: TRBV6-5; d_gene: .; abundance: few; j_gene: TRBJ1-1; CDR3nt: TGTGCCAGCAGTTCCGATAACAGGATCCCCCGGAGGACTGAAGCTTTCTTT; CDR3aa: CASSSDNRIPRRTEAFF
v_gene: TRBV20-1; d_gene: .; abundance: .; j_gene: TRBJ2-3; CDR3nt: TGCAGTGCTATGGGGGACGCCTCAGATACGCAGTATTTT; CDR3aa: CSAMGDASDTQYF
v_gene: TRBV6-6; d_gene: .; abundance: .; j_gene: TRBJ2-7; CDR3nt: TGTGCCAGCAGTTACGTGGACGGCTCCTACGAGCAGTACTTC; CDR3aa: CASSYVDGSYEQYF
v_gene: TRBV6-2/TRBV6-3; d_gene: TRBD1; abundance: .; j_gene: TRBJ1-1; CDR3nt: TGTGCCAGCAGTTACCCAGGGACAGGGAACACTGAAGCTTTCTTT; CDR3aa: CASSYPGTGNTEAFF
v_gene: TRBV11-2; d_gene: .; abundance: many; j_gene: TRBJ1-2; CDR3nt: TGTGCCAGCAGCTTAATGGGGGCATGGTGGGGCTACACCTTC; CDR3aa: CASSLMGAWWGYTF
v_gene: TRBV3-1; d_gene: TRBD2; abundance: few; j_gene: TRBJ2-3; CDR3nt: TGTGCCAGCAGCCAAGACCCCCCGCGGGGGTTCACAGATACGCAGTATTTT; CDR3aa: CASSQDPPRGFTDTQYF
v_gene: TRBV15; d_gene: .; abundance: .; j_gene: TRBJ2-1; CDR3nt: TGTGCCACCAGCAGAGATCAAGAGCAGTTCTTC; CDR3aa: CATSRDQEQFF
v_gene: TRBV9; d_gene: TRBD2; abundance: .; j_gene: TRBJ2-1; CDR3nt: TGTGCCAGCAGCGCCCCTTTAGCGGGGGCCTACAATGAGCAGTTCTTC; CDR3aa: CASSAPLAGAYNEQFF
v_gene: TRBV7-9; d_gene: .; abundance: few; j_gene: TRBJ1-2; CDR3nt: TGTGCCAGCAGCTTAGGCGACAGGTCGGGCTACACCTTC; CDR3aa: CASSLGDRSGYTF
v_gene: TRBV12-3/TRBV12-4; d_gene: .; abundance: .; j_gene: TRBJ2-7; CDR3nt: TGTGCCAGCAGTTTATCAGGGTTTCCTTACGAGCAGTACTTC; CDR3aa: CASSLSGFPYEQYF
v_gene: TRBV7-3; d_gene: .; abundance: .; j_gene: TRBJ1-2; CDR3nt: TGTGCCAGCAGCTTAACGAGACAGGATGGCTACACCTTC; CDR3aa: CASSLTRQDGYTF
v_gene: TRBV9; d_gene: .; abundance: .; j_gene: TRBJ2-5; CDR3nt: TGTGCCAGCAGCGTAGGCCCTAGCGATCAAGAGACCCAGTACTTC; CDR3aa: CASSVGPSDQETQYF
v_gene: TRBV11-2; d_gene: .; abundance: .; j_gene: TRBJ2-7; CDR3nt: TGTGCCAGCAGCCCCGGAAGGGCCTCCTACGAGCAGTACTTC; CDR3aa: CASSPGRASYEQYF
v_gene: TRBV12-3/TRBV12-4; d_gene: TRBD1; abundance: few; j_gene: TRBJ2-5; CDR3nt: TGTGCCAGCAGTCCGGACAGGGGCCAGCGGACCCAGTACTTC; CDR3aa: CASSPDRGQRTQYF
v_gene: TRBV30; d_gene: TRBD1; abundance: .; j_gene: TRBJ1-2; CDR3nt: TGTGCCTGGAGTGTCGACAGGGTGGCTGGCTACACCTTC; CDR3aa: CAWSVDRVAGYTF
v_gene: TRBV6-8; d_gene: .; abundance: .; j_gene: TRBJ1-2; CDR3nt: TGTGCCAGTTGGACCTACGGTGGCTACACCTTC; CDR3aa: CASWTYGGYTF
v_gene: TRBV5-1; d_gene: TRBD1; abundance: few; j_gene: TRBJ1-2; CDR3nt: TGCGCCAGCAGCCAAATTACCGGGACAGGGGGCATACTCACCTTC; CDR3aa: CASSQITGTGGILTF
v_gene: TRBV3-1; d_gene: .; abundance: .; j_gene: TRBJ2-7; CDR3nt: TGTGCCAGCAGCCAAGCGGGACTCCTTCGGGAGCAGTACTTC; CDR3aa: CASSQAGLLREQYF
v_gene: TRBV28; d_gene: .; abundance: .; j_gene: TRBJ2-3; CDR3nt: TGTGCCAGCACAGAAGACGACCAGGGGACGGAAGATACGCAGTATTTT; CDR3aa: CASTEDDQGTEDTQYF
v_gene: TRBV5-1; d_gene: TRBD1; abundance: many; j_gene: TRBJ2-1; CDR3nt: TGCGCCAGCAGCCTAGGACAGGACCGCAATGAGCAGTTCTTC; CDR3aa: CASSLGQDRNEQFF
v_gene: TRBV11-3; d_gene: .; abundance: .; j_gene: TRBJ2-7; CDR3nt: TGTGCCAGCAGCCTAAACAGCCTTGCCTACGAGCAGTACTTC; CDR3aa: CASSLNSLAYEQYF
v_gene: TRBV14; d_gene: .; abundance: .; j_gene: TRBJ2-1; CDR3nt: TGTGCCAGCAGCCAACGGCGCCCCCCAGACCCCCCGGATGAGCAGTTCTTC; CDR3aa: CASSQRRPPDPPDEQFF
v_gene: TRBV6-5; d_gene: TRBD1; abundance: .; j_gene: TRBJ1-1; CDR3nt: TGTGCCAGCAGTTACGATATTCCGGGACAGAGGTTGAACACTGAAGCTTTCTTT; CDR3aa: CASSYDIPGQRLNTEAFF
v_gene: TRBV7-2; d_gene: .; abundance: .; j_gene: TRBJ1-1; CDR3nt: TGTGCCAGCAGCTCAGCCGGGCCAACGAACACTGAAGCTTTCTTT; CDR3aa: CASSSAGPTNTEAFF
v_gene: TRBV12-3/TRBV12-4; d_gene: TRBD1; abundance: few; j_gene: TRBJ2-4; CDR3nt: TGTGCCAGCAGTGGGGCCGGACAGGGGGCACACATTCAGTACTTC; CDR3aa: CASSGAGQGAHIQYF